The 21 T cell receptor beta chains below all came from one sample that was sequenced in a study of T cell repertoires in cytomegalovirus infection. In TCRdb, the reads were re-called with MiXCR into one record per CDR3 protein. The top ten clones hold around 15% of a sample with about 440,000 distinct CDR3 sequences, around 32% of them seen once. The sequencing input was PBMCs. These receptors all come from a human donor in good health (CMV status not recorded). Some clones in this sample may be carry-over from other donors' samples.

This clonotype occurred a few times. This chain links TRBV2 with TRBJ1-2, with D hard to call. Trimming removed 6 bases from V and 2 bases from J, with 13 bases in between. The CDR3 is made up of 14 amino acids. Germline values: CDR1 SNHLY, CDR2 FYNNEI. CDR3 DNA: TGTGCCAGCAGCCCGCCGGGATTAAACTATGGCTACACCTTC. Its translation: CASSPPGLNYGYTF.

This clonotype has more than one count but fewer than ten. The V gene is TRBV5-5, the J gene TRBJ2-4, with 7 bases lining up with TRBD2. This CDR3 contains 15 residues. Per germline, CDR1 SGHKS and CDR2 YYEKEE (reference sequence). Germline trimming cut 7 bases from V and 0 bases from J; bases unmatched to any gene: 7. The CDR3 sequence is CASRGGSIAKNIQYF. In DNA form, the CDR3 reads TGTGCCAGCCGTGGCGGGAGCATAGCCAAAAACATTCAGTACTTC.

The chain has TRBV20-1 and TRBJ1-2; TRBD1 agrees at 7 bases. Trimming cost V 8 bases and J 4 bases; bases outside gene matches: 7. The CDR3 consists of 12 residues. Germline values: CDR1 DFQATT, CDR2 SNEGSKA (reference sequence). The CDR3 region is CSPRRDSYGYTF. In nucleotides, the CDR3 is TGCAGTCCCAGACGGGACAGCTATGGCTACACCTTC.

Only a few counts were recorded for this clonotype. The chain carries TRBV6-5 and TRBJ2-1, with D tentatively TRBD1 (6 bases). This CDR3 contains 15 residues. The germline V gene has CDR1 MNHEY and CDR2 SVGAGI. The ends were cut back, 2 bases at V and 7 bases at J, with 15 bases in the middle. The CDR3 protein is CASSYIGGVLNEQFF. The CDR3 DNA reads TGTGCCAGCAGTTACATAGGGGGAGTACTTAATGAGCAGTTCTTC.

In DNA, the CDR3 is TGTGCCAGCTCCCACCCAGGAACCGAGCAGTACTTC. Protein product: CASSHPGTEQYF. The chain combines TRBV18 with TRBJ2-7; D gene uncertain. Germline V gene data show CDR1 as KGHSH and CDR2 as LQKENI. The CDR3 covers 12 residues. Trimming left V 6 bases short and J 6 bases short, with 12 bases between.

The chain employs TRBV19 and TRBJ1-1, with D maybe TRBD1 (6 bases). V dropped 4 bases and J dropped 1 base, with 10 bases sitting between them. The germline gives CDR1 LNHDA, CDR2 SQIVND (reference sequence). CDR3 length: 14 amino acids. The CDR3 sequence is CASSTTGSNTEAFF. The CDR3 DNA reads as TGTGCCAGTAGTACCACAGGGTCGAACACTGAAGCTTTCTTT.

The chain combines TRBV5-1 with TRBJ2-2, with D perhaps TRBD1 (6 bases). Trimming removed 4 bases at V and 0 bases at J, with 16 bases between. From germline, CDR1 is SGHRS and CDR2 YFSETQ. The CDR3 covers 17 residues. CDR3 protein: CASSLYRDNTNTGELFF. Written as DNA, the CDR3 is TGCGCCAGCAGCCTCTACCGGGACAACACGAACACCGGGGAGCTGTTTTTT. The entire variable domain, with the rest obtained from reference TRBV5-1 and TRBJ2-2, is as follows: KAGVTQTPRYLIKTRGQQVTLSCSPISGHRSVSWYQQTPGQGLQFLFEYFSETQRNKGNFPGRFSGRQFSNSRSEMNVSTLELGDSALYLCASSLYRDNTNTGELFFGEGSRLTVL.

Only a few counts were recorded for this clonotype. The genes are TRBV4-1 and TRBJ1-1; no clear D gene. With 4 bases removed from V and 1 base from J, the gap between germline ends came to 16 bases. Per germline, CDR1 MGHRA and CDR2 YSYEKL. The CDR3 loop spans 16 amino acids. The CDR3 sequence: CASSPMGAGANTEAFF. DNA for the CDR3: TGCGCCAGCAGCCCCATGGGTGCGGGAGCGAACACTGAAGCTTTCTTT.

The J gene is TRBJ1-5, the V gene TRBV20-1; D unclear. CDR1 is DFQATT, CDR2 SNEGSKA, per germline (reference sequence). Deletions cut 1 base from V and 4 bases from J, with 11 bases between. CDR3 length: 14 amino acids. This chain's CDR3 is CSARAGVGNQPQHF. CDR3 nucleotides: TGCAGTGCTAGAGCAGGAGTAGGGAATCAGCCCCAGCATTTT.

The genes are TRBV4-2 and TRBJ2-3; D gene unclear. Looked up from germline, CDR1 is LGHNA and CDR2 is YNFKEQ. The CDR3 length is 16 residues. The V end lost 4 bases, the J end lost 2 bases, and 16 bases lay between the germline ends. In DNA form, the CDR3 reads TGTGCCAGCAGCCCCACTGTGGCGGACCACACAGATACGCAGTATTTT. It codes for CASSPTVADHTDTQYF.

The chain carries TRBV10-3 and TRBJ2-1; weak D call: TRBD2 (5 bases). V was pared by 2 bases and J by 5 bases, with 7 bases between. The germline CDR1 and CDR2 sequences are ENHRY and SYGVKD. The CDR3 has 13 residues. DNA for the CDR3: TGTGCCATCAGTGAGCTGCGGGACAATGAGCAGTTCTTC. Protein product: CAISELRDNEQFF.

This clonotype was seen at least ten times. The chain has TRBV7-9 and TRBJ2-3, with TRBD2 identical over 11 bases. Looked up from germline, CDR1 is SEHNR and CDR2 is FQNEAQ (reference sequence). Trimming took 7 bases from V and 2 from J; bases not matched to a gene: 8. This CDR3 region has 16 residues. CDR3 residues: CASTSSTSGVTDTQYF. The CDR3 nucleotides read TGTGCCAGCACCTCCTCGACTAGCGGGGTCACAGATACGCAGTATTTT.

The sample holds a few counts of this clonotype. The J gene is TRBJ2-1, the V gene TRBV27; D not resolved. Germline CDR1 and CDR2: MNHEY and SMNVEV (reference sequence). This CDR3 has 13 residues. Trimming cost V 3 bases and J 7 bases, with 10 bases left between them. CDR3 sequence reads: CASSFSGWNEQFF. As DNA, the CDR3 is TGTGCCAGCAGTTTCTCCGGTTGGAATGAGCAGTTCTTC.

This clonotype came up many times. The chain combines TRBV7-2 with TRBJ2-3, with 10 bases matching TRBD2. With V trimmed by 5 bases and J by 2 bases, 4 bases remained unmatched. This CDR3 contains 15 residues. Germline V gene sequence: CDR1 SGHTA, CDR2 FQGNSA. The CDR3 DNA follows: TGTGCCAGCAGCGCTAGCGGGGGATACACAGATACGCAGTATTTT. Its protein is CASSASGGYTDTQYF.

About this clonotype itself: One junction end does not reproduce the germline sequence, and a read error may be involved. CDR3 coding DNA: TGTGTCAGCAGCCTCCAAGGACCCTCGTATACGCAGTATTTT. This codes for CVSSLQGPSYTQYF. The chain links TRBV7-2 to TRBJ2-3; the D is unclear. CDR3 length equals 14 residues. Per the germline V gene, CDR1 is SGHTA and CDR2 is FQGNSA.

Concerning this clonotype: Possible read error: a much larger clone is one base away. The V gene is TRBV12-3 or TRBV12-4, the J gene TRBJ2-1, with a weak D call TRBD1 (5 bases). The V end was cut by 6 bases, the J end by 10 bases, with 19 bases between. The CDR3 totals 14 residues. CDR3 DNA sequence: TGTGCCAGCAGGGGGCCCCCTCCCCCCAAGGAGCAGTTCTTC. As protein: CASRGPPPPKEQFF.

The chain carries TRBV2 and TRBJ2-3, with D perhaps matching TRBD1 (6 bases). Trimming took off 11 bases at V and 6 bases at J, with 21 bases between the two ends. CDR1 and CDR2 (germline): SNHLY, FYNNEI. This CDR3 is built from 14 residues. CDR3 region: CAGAGVSGGDTQYF. In DNA, the CDR3 is TGTGCCGGAGCAGGGGTGTCAGGCGGGGATACGCAGTATTTT.

V gene TRBV6-5 combines with J gene TRBJ1-1; unclear D gene. Trimming cost V 5 bases and J 6 bases, with 16 bases left between them. The CDR3 runs to 14 residues. Germline-derived CDR1 and CDR2 are MNHEY and SVGAGI. This CDR3 is CASSPRKTWSEAFF. The CDR3 coding sequence is TGTGCCAGCAGTCCCCGGAAGACTTGGTCTGAAGCTTTCTTT.

This clonotype was detected ten times or more. The chain joins TRBV7-9 to TRBJ1-2; TRBD1 matches 9 bases. The CDR3 is 14 residues long. V gave up 5 bases and J gave up 6 bases; unmatched junction bases: 7. The V gene's germline CDR1 is SEHNR and CDR2 FQNEAQ (reference sequence). In DNA, the CDR3 is TGTGCCAGCAGCCCTGGGACAGGGTGGGATGGCTACACCTTC. Protein sequence: CASSPGTGWDGYTF.

The gene calls are TRBV3-1 and TRBJ2-3, with D perhaps TRBD2 (5 bases). This CDR3 is built from 15 residues. Trimming stripped 8 bases from V and 6 bases from J, with 21 bases between. CDR1 and CDR2 (germline): LGHDT, YNNKEL (reference sequence). The CDR3 region has the DNA TGTGCCAGCGCCCCGACTCGCGGGTCTCGTGATACGCAGTATTTT. Translated, it gives CASAPTRGSRDTQYF.

The rearrangement links TRBV6-2 or TRBV6-3 to TRBJ2-1; 16 bases agree with TRBD2. This CDR3 contains 19 residues. CDR1 is MNHEY and CDR2 is SVGEGT in the germline V gene. Losses at the gene ends were 6 bases for V and 0 bases for J; bases not matched to a gene: 8. CDR3 nucleotide sequence: TGTGCCAGCAGCCATCCGGGACTAGCGGGGGGGACCTCCTACAATGAGCAGTTCTTC. Protein product: CASSHPGLAGGTSYNEQFF.